This entry lists 11 T cell receptor beta chains sequenced from one sample in a study of early stage breast cancer tumors. Assay: immunoSEQ multiplex PCR; the TCRdb copy retains only in-frame clones and omits some. The table records roughly 56,000 clones, over 65% of them present only once. Sequencing input: blood. Source of these receptors: a person aged 25 to 45 with breast cancer.

The chain links TRBV5-1 to TRBJ2-4, with 8 bases identical to TRBD1. The CDR3 sequence is 16 residues long. Germline lookup yields CDR1 SGHRS and CDR2 YFSETQ. V shed 2 bases, J shed 6 bases, and the junction held 10 bases outside the gene matches. CDR3 residues: CASSFGGQGPSNIQYF. In DNA form, the CDR3 reads TGCGCCAGCAGCTTTGGTGGACAGGGACCCTCAAACATTCAGTACTTC.

The chain couples TRBV11-2 to TRBJ2-3; the match to TRBD1 covers 7 bases. The CDR3 is 14 amino acids. The V segment lost 4 bases and the J segment 8 bases; nucleotides outside the gene matches: 9. The V gene's germline CDR1 is SGHAT and CDR2 FQNNGV. CDR3 amino acids: CASSYGDRGPTQYF. CDR3 DNA sequence: TGTGCCAGCAGCTACGGGGACAGAGGTCCTACGCAGTATTTT.

V usage is TRBV9 and J usage is TRBJ1-1; D is undetermined. Trimming stripped 3 bases from V and 3 bases from J, with 12 bases between. This CDR3 spans 14 amino acids. Germline values: CDR1 SGDLS, CDR2 YYNGEE. In DNA form, the CDR3 reads TGTGCCAGCAGCGAGCCCGATATGGACACTGAAGCTTTCTTT. This encodes CASSEPDMDTEAFF.

This chain joins TRBV7-3 and TRBJ1-2, with TRBD1 as a possible D gene (5 bases). V lost 0 bases and J 8 bases, leaving 10 bases between the germline ends. The germline V gene encodes CDR1 SGHTA and CDR2 FQGTGA. The CDR3 loop spans 13 amino acids. The CDR3 sequence: CASSLTGAVGYTF. The DNA of the CDR3 is TGTGCCAGCAGCTTAACCGGGGCAGTGGGCTACACCTTC.

This chain links TRBV7-9 with TRBJ2-7, with no clear D. This CDR3 spans 17 amino acids. Germline CDR1 reads SEHNR; CDR2 reads FQNEAQ (reference sequence). Trimming took off 4 bases at V and 0 bases at J, with 19 bases between the two ends. The CDR3 loop reads CASSSDRAPPVSYEQYF. CDR3 nucleotides: TGTGCCAGCAGCTCGGACCGGGCACCACCGGTCTCCTACGAGCAGTACTTC.

The rearrangement uses TRBV10-1 and TRBJ2-3; weak D call: TRBD2 (6 bases). This CDR3 is built from 15 residues. Trimming shortened V by 7 bases and J by 9 bases, and 23 bases separated the two germline ends. Germline values: CDR1 WNHNN, CDR2 SYGVQD (reference sequence). The CDR3 DNA reads TGCGCCAGCACCGCCTGGACGGGGGATCAAGGAACGCAGTATTTT. This encodes CASTAWTGDQGTQYF.

This rearrangement joins TRBV18 to TRBJ1-1; the D is unclear. Trimming cost V 4 bases and J 2 bases, with 11 bases left between them. This CDR3 has 14 amino acids. Germline assignment: CDR1 KGHSH and CDR2 LQKENI. CDR3 protein: CASSLSGTNTEAFF. The CDR3 coding sequence is TGTGCCAGCTCACTTTCAGGAACCAACACTGAAGCTTTCTTT.

The chain employs TRBV9 and TRBJ2-3; D is possibly TRBD2 (6 bases). Germline V CDR1 and CDR2: SGDLS, YYNGEE. Trimming removed 0 bases from V and 2 bases from J, with 13 bases in between. The CDR3 consists of 16 residues. CDR3 loop: CASSVGGSGFTDTQYF. DNA for the CDR3: TGTGCCAGCAGCGTAGGCGGTAGCGGCTTCACAGATACGCAGTATTTT.

The gene calls are TRBV6-1 and TRBJ1-2; D remains ambiguous. The CDR3 sequence is 15 residues long. CDR1 and CDR2 (germline): MNHNS, SASEGT. V lost 2 bases and J lost 4, with 14 bases in between. The chain's CDR3 is CASSESLGRFYGYTF. The CDR3 bases are TGTGCCAGCAGTGAAAGCTTAGGGCGGTTCTATGGCTACACCTTC.

In this sample, this clone turned up once. This chain connects TRBV5-1 to TRBJ2-2; TRBD2 matches 7 bases. Germline V gives CDR1 SGHRS, CDR2 YFSETQ. The CDR3 spans 15 residues. V shed 0 bases and J 6 bases; nucleotides not matched to a gene: 5. CDR3 in DNA: TGCGCCAGCAGCTTGGGGGCTAGCGGCGCCGGGGAGCTGTTTTTT. This translates into CASSLGASGAGELFF.

V and J are TRBV7-3 and TRBJ2-2; TRBD1 matches at 8 bases. The V segment lost 0 bases and the J segment 3 bases; nucleotides outside the gene matches: 3. In germline, CDR1 is SGHTA, CDR2 FQGTGA. The CDR3 loop spans 16 amino acids. The DNA for the CDR3 is TGTGCCAGCAGCTTAACCTCGGGACAGGACACCGGGGAGCTGTTTTTT. Its protein is CASSLTSGQDTGELFF.